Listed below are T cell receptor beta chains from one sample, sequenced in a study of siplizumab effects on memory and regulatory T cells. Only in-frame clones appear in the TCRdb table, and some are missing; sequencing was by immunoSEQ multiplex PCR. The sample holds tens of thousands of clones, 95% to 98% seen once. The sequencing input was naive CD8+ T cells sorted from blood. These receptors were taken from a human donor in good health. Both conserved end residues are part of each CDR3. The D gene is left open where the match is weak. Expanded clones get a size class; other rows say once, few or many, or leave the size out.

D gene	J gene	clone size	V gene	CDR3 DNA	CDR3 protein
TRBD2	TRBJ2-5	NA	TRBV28	TGTGCCAGCCAACACCCAGCGGGAGGTGGAGAGACCCAGTACTTC	CASQHPAGGGETQYF
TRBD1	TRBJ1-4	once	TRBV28	TGTGCCAGCAGTTTGGACAGGGTGTTCGAAAAACTGTTTTTT	CASSLDRVFEKLFF
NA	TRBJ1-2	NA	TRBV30	TGTGCCTGGAGTCTGGGGTACGCTGATAGATGGCAATTCCAGAGCTACACCTTC	CAWSLGYADRWQFQSYTF
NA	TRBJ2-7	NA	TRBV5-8	TGTGCCAGCAGCTTGGCCAGTGGGCTCGAGCAGTACTTC	CASSLASGLEQYF
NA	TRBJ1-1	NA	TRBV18	TGTGCCAGCTCACCACCTTATTCGAACACTGAAGCTTTCTTT	CASSPPYSNTEAFF
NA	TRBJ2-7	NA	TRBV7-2	TGTGCCAGCAGCCCGCCTCCCAGGGGTCCCTACGAGCAGTACTTC	CASSPPPRGPYEQYF
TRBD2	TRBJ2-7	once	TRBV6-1	TGTGCCAGCAGTGAACCGACCGGGACTAGCGTTTACGAGCAGTACTTC	CASSEPTGTSVYEQYF
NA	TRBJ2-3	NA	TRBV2	TGTGCCAGCATGTCAGGGACAGATACGCAGTATTTT	CASMSGTDTQYF
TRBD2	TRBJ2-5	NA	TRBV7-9	TGTGCCAGCAGCTCCGGGACTAGCGGGAGAGGCTACCAAGAGACCCAGTACTTC	CASSSGTSGRGYQETQYF
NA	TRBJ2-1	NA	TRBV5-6	TGTGCCAGCAGCTTACTGATTATGGATGAGCAGTTCTTC	CASSLLIMDEQFF
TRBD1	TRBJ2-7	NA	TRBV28	TGTGCCAGCAGATCGGGACAGGGGGGCCCTTACGAGCAGTACTTC	CASRSGQGGPYEQYF
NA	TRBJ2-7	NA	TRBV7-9	TGTGCCAGCAGCTTAGTGGGCCAGATGCCCTACGAGCAGTACTTC	CASSLVGQMPYEQYF
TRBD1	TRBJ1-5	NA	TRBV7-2	TGTGCCAGCAGCTTTACAGGGGGTAGCAATCAGCCCCAGCATTTT	CASSFTGGSNQPQHF
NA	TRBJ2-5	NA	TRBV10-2	TGCGCCAGCAGTGATTGGAACCCTGAACAAGAGACCCAGTACTTC	CASSDWNPEQETQYF
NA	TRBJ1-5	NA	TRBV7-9	TGTGCCAGCAGCATGGGGGATCAGCCCCAGCATTTT	CASSMGDQPQHF
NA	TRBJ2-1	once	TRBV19	TGTGCCAGTAGCGAACCCCGCTCCGATGAGCAGTTCTTC	CASSEPRSDEQFF
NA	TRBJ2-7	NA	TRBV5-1	TGCGCCAGCAGCTTTGACAGTCTCAACGAGCAGTACTTC	CASSFDSLNEQYF
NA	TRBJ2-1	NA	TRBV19	TGTGCCAGTAGTATGGGAATTCTAAGAGGCAATGAGCAGTTCTTC	CASSMGILRGNEQFF
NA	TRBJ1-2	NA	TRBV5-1	TGCGCCAGCAGCACCGATCCGAACTATGGCTACACCTTC	CASSTDPNYGYTF
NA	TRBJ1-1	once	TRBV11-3	TGTGCCAGCAGCTTTGGAGGGTACACTGAAGCTTTCTTT	CASSFGGYTEAFF
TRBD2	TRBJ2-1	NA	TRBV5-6	TGTGCCAGCAGCCTACCCCTAGCGGATGGAAATGAGCAGTTCTTC	CASSLPLADGNEQFF
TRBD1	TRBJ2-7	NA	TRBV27	TGTGCCAGCAGGCCGGACAGGGACTCCTACGAGCAGTACTTC	CASRPDRDSYEQYF
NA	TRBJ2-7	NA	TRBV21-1	TGTGCCAGCAGCAAAGCGGTGACTACCTGTTGGGAGCAGTACTTC	CASSKAVTTCWEQYF
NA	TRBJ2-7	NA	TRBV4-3	TGCGCCAGCAGCCAAGACAGCCCGCATCTCGTCTACGAGCAGTACTTC	CASSQDSPHLVYEQYF
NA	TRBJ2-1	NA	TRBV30	TGTGCCTGGACTTCTCACCAAATTGAGCAGTTCTTC	CAWTSHQIEQFF
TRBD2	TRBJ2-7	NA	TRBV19	TGTGCCAGTAGCGGGAGGGACTACGAGCAGTACTTC	CASSGRDYEQYF
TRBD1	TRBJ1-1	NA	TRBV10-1	TGCGCCAGCAGTGAGTCCGGGACAGTGAACACTGAAGCTTTCTTT	CASSESGTVNTEAFF
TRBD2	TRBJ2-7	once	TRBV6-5	TGTGCCAGCACCGATCTAGCGGGAGGGCCCTACGAGCAGTACTTC	CASTDLAGGPYEQYF
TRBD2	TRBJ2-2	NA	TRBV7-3	TGTGCCAGCAGCTTAAGGCTAGCGGGAGACCGAATCAACACCGGGGAGCTGTTTTTT	CASSLRLAGDRINTGELFF
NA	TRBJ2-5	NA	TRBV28	TGTGCCAGCAGTCCCTCCCAAGAGACCCAGTACTTC	CASSPSQETQYF
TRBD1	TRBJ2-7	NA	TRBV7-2	TGTGCCAGCAGCGCCCGACAGGGGACCTACGAGCAGTACTTC	CASSARQGTYEQYF
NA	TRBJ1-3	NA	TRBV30	TGTGCCTGGAGTGTACTGGGGGTCGGAAACACCATATATTTT	CAWSVLGVGNTIYF
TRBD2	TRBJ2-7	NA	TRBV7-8	TGTGCCAGCAGCATACTAGCGGGAGGCGACGAGCAGTACTTC	CASSILAGGDEQYF
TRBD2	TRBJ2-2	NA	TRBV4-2	TGTGCCAGCAGCGCGATAGCGGGAGAAGTGAACACCGGGGAGCTGTTTTTT	CASSAIAGEVNTGELFF
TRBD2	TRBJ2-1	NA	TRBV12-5	TGTGCTAGTGGTTCGCCGACTAGCCTCTCCTACAATGAGCAGTTCTTC	CASGSPTSLSYNEQFF
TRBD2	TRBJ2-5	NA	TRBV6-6	TGTGCCAGCAGTAAGACTAGCGGCGAGACCCAGTACTTC	CASSKTSGETQYF
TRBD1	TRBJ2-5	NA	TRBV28	TGTGCCAGCAGAAAAGGGGGCTGGGAGACCCAGTACTTC	CASRKGGWETQYF
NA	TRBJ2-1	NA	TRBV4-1	TGCGCCAGCAGCCAATTAAATGAGCAGTTCTTC	CASSQLNEQFF
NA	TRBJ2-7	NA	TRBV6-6	TGTGCCAGCAGTCAGAGACAGGGACTCTCCTACGAGCAGTACTTC	CASSQRQGLSYEQYF
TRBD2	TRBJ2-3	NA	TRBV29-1	TGCAGCGTTGAGTTACTAGCGGGAACCTACACAGATACGCAGTATTTT	CSVELLAGTYTDTQYF
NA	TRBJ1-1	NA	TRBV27	TGTGCCAGCAGTTGGGGCGTGAACACTGAAGCTTTCTTT	CASSWGVNTEAFF
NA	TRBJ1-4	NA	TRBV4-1	TGCGCCAGCAGCCAAGATCAAGGGGAACTAAAAGAAAAACTGTTTTTT	CASSQDQGELKEKLFF
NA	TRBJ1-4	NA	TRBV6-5	TGTGCCAGCAGTACCACCGGGGTACTGAATGAAAAACTGTTTTTT	CASSTTGVLNEKLFF
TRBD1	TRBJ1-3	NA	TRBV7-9	TGTGCCAGCAGCTTACAACAGGGGCGCTCTGGAAACACCATATATTTT	CASSLQQGRSGNTIYF
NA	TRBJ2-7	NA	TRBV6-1	TGTGCCAGCAGTGACCTAGGGCAGGCGATCGGGCAGTACTTC	CASSDLGQAIGQYF
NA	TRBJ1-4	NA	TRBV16	TGTGCCAGCAGCCAAATCCATGAAAAACTGTTTTTT	CASSQIHEKLFF
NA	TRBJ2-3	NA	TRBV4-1	TGCGCCAGCAGCCTCGAGGGTCTGAGCACAGATACGCAGTATTTT	CASSLEGLSTDTQYF